This entry lists 29 T cell receptor beta chains sequenced from one sample in a study of blood T cell repertoires in COVID-19. Generated by immunoSEQ multiplex PCR, the TCRdb table keeps only in-frame clones and is missing some. The sample has 91,000 or so clones, around nine tenths seen once. Material for sequencing was peripheral blood. The receptors stem from a woman in her forties or fifties in a cohort sampled during active COVID-19.

This chain joins TRBV29-1 and TRBJ2-6; TRBD1 matches 7 bases. This CDR3 is 13 amino acids long. Germline CDR1 reads SQVTM; CDR2 reads ANQGSEA. V was pared by 6 bases and J by 5 bases, with 4 bases of the junction left unmatched. The CDR3 DNA reads as TGCAGCGTGACAGGGCGATGGGCCAACGTCCTGACTTTC. It encodes CSVTGRWANVLTF.

This clone was counted a single time. V gene TRBV5-4 combines with J gene TRBJ1-4; D call uncertain. Trimming removed 0 bases from V and 5 bases from J, with 20 bases in between. This CDR3 contains 18 residues. CDR1 and CDR2 (germline): SGHNT, YYREEE (reference sequence). The CDR3 reads CASSLGGLSSGLNEKLFF. DNA for the CDR3: TGTGCCAGCAGCTTGGGTGGACTCTCCTCCGGACTAAATGAAAAACTGTTTTTT.

The rearrangement uses TRBV28 and TRBJ2-1, with D unclear. The CDR3 contains 13 residues. V gave up 3 bases and J gave up 8 bases, with 11 bases separating them. Germline loops: CDR1 MDHEN, CDR2 SYDVKM. In nucleotides, the CDR3 is TGTGCCAGCAGTTTGCCTGCAGTGCATGAGCAGTTCTTC. This encodes CASSLPAVHEQFF. The complete variable domain, with remaining parts taken from reference TRBV28 and TRBJ2-1, reads DVKVTQSSRYLVKRTGEKVFLECVQDMDHENMFWYRQDPGLGLRLIYFSYDVKMKEKGDIPEGYSVSREKKERFSLILESASTNQTSMYLCASSLPAVHEQFFGPGTRLTVL.

This clone was observed a few times. The genes are TRBV10-3 and TRBJ2-7; possibly TRBD1 for D (5 bases). The CDR3 consists of 16 residues. Trimming pared 0 bases from V and 3 bases from J, leaving 15 bases between. CDR1 ENHRY and CDR2 SYGVKD come from the germline V gene. The CDR3: CAISESGQGNNYEQYF. The DNA for the CDR3 is TGTGCCATCAGTGAGTCGGGGCAGGGAAACAACTACGAGCAGTACTTC.

This chain uses TRBV19 with TRBJ2-7, with 7 bases fitting TRBD1. The length of the CDR3 is 14 residues. V gave up 5 bases and J gave up 1 base; unmatched junction bases: 5. CDR1 and CDR2 (germline): LNHDA, SQIVND (reference sequence). CDR3 sequence: CASSSIQGSYEQYF. CDR3 nucleotide sequence: TGTGCCAGTAGTTCAATACAGGGGTCCTACGAGCAGTACTTC. The full variable domain, in which reference TRBV19 and TRBJ2-7 provide the parts outside the CDR3, is DGGITQSPKYLFRKEGQNVTLSCEQNLNHDAMYWYRQDPGQGLRLIYYSQIVNDFQKGDIAEGYSVSREKKESFPLTVTSAQKNPTAFYLCASSSIQGSYEQYFGPGTRLTVT.

This clone has only one observation. J is TRBJ2-7 and V is TRBV27; maybe TRBD1 (6 bases). Per the germline V gene, CDR1 is MNHEY and CDR2 is SMNVEV (reference sequence). V lost 6 bases to trimming and J lost 4 bases, with 10 bases between them. The CDR3 consists of 12 residues. CDR3 sequence: CASRNRDYEQYF. CDR3 coding DNA: TGTGCCAGCAGAAACAGGGATTACGAGCAGTACTTC.

The chain has TRBV5-6 and TRBJ2-5, with 9 bases aligning to TRBD1. Trimming removed 4 bases from V and 5 bases from J; junction bases left unmatched: 9. The CDR3 loop spans 15 amino acids. Germline-derived CDR1 and CDR2 are SGHDT and YYEEEE. The CDR3 DNA is TGTGCCAGCAGCCAACGGACAGGGGTCGGGGAGACCCAGTACTTC. It yields the protein CASSQRTGVGETQYF.

The rearrangement uses TRBV7-3 and TRBJ2-5, with a tentative D call TRBD2 (5 bases). Germline V gene sequence: CDR1 SGHTA, CDR2 FQGTGA. CDR3 size: 13 residues. V was cut by 3 bases and J by 4 bases, with 9 bases left in between. The CDR3 region is CASSFTRRETQYF. CDR3 in DNA: TGTGCCAGCAGCTTTACTAGGCGAGAGACCCAGTACTTC.

The chain's CDR3 is CASSPPPGSTGYQGEQYF. CDR3 DNA sequence: TGCGCCAGCAGCCCCCCACCGGGTTCAACAGGGTATCAGGGCGAGCAGTACTTC. The chain has TRBV4-1 and TRBJ2-7, with D perhaps TRBD1 (6 bases). CDR1 and CDR2 from the germline V gene are MGHRA and YSYEKL. Trimming took off 4 bases at V and 6 bases at J, with 28 bases between the two ends. CDR3 length: 18 residues.

The CDR3 nucleotides are TGTGCCAGCAGCGCTCGACAGGGCTCTGGAAACACCATATATTTT. It translates to CASSARQGSGNTIYF. The chain couples TRBV7-6 to TRBJ1-3; 7 bases map to TRBD1. V was pared by 5 bases and J by 0 bases, with 4 bases of the junction left unmatched. The CDR3 loop spans 15 amino acids. Germline CDR1 reads SGHVS; CDR2 reads FNYEAQ.

The genes are TRBV11-2 and TRBJ2-6; D is perhaps TRBD1 (5 bases). V lost 1 base, J lost 0 bases, and 13 bases lay in between. Germline assignment: CDR1 SGHAT and CDR2 FQNNGV. The CDR3 has 18 residues. The CDR3 region is CASSLGQTIPSGANVLTF. The CDR3, as DNA: TGTGCCAGCAGCTTAGGACAGACGATCCCCTCTGGGGCCAACGTCCTGACTTTC.

V is TRBV19 and J is TRBJ1-4, with D maybe TRBD1 (5 bases). The CDR3 has 18 residues. The V gene lost 3 bases and the J gene lost 4 bases, with 21 bases spanning the gap. Germline CDR1 is LNHDA and CDR2 is SQIVND (reference sequence). For the CDR3, the DNA is TGTGCCAGTAGTATCCAAGCCCCTCAGGGCCCGGGTAATGAAAAACTGTTTTTT. It translates to CASSIQAPQGPGNEKLFF.

This clone appeared once. The rearrangement links TRBV21-1 to TRBJ2-7; TRBD1 is the table's D call, not checked against the DNA. TRBV21-1 is a listed pseudogene. The CDR3 is made up of 17 amino acids. CDR3 DNA sequence: TGTGCCAGCAGCTTTTCTCCGGGACAGGGGGCCTCCTACGAGCAGTACTTC. This codes for CASSFSPGQGASYEQYF.

Notes on this clone: The junction and the germline gene differ at one end; a read error may be behind it. CDR3 in amino acids: CATSSGETQYF. In DNA form, the CDR3 reads TGTGCCACCTCATCGGGGGAGACCCAGTACTTC. The chain combines TRBV18 with TRBJ2-5; TRBD2 is a possible D gene (5 bases). CDR1 is KGHSH, CDR2 LQKENI, per germline. The length of the CDR3 is 11 residues.

A word on this clone: At one end, the junction sequence differs from germline, possibly due to a read error. This chain joins TRBV7-7 and TRBJ2-1; 9 positions match TRBD1. The CDR3 runs 16 residues. Germline assignment: CDR1 SSHAT and CDR2 FNYEAQ (reference sequence). DNA of the CDR3: TGTGCTAGCAGCCGCGGGACAGGGTTAGGTGGAAATGAGCAGTTCTTC. Its translation is CASSRGTGLGGNEQFF.

The chain recombines TRBV9 with TRBJ2-2; D is perhaps TRBD2 (6 bases). V was trimmed by 2 bases and J by 6 bases, leaving 8 bases between them. Germline V gene lookup returns CDR1 SGDLS and CDR2 YYNGEE. This CDR3 has 13 amino acids. Here the CDR3 reads CASSVRDSGELFF. CDR3 sequence (DNA): TGTGCCAGCAGCGTTCGGGACTCCGGGGAGCTGTTTTTT. Full variable domain (remainder filled in from reference TRBV9 and TRBJ2-2): DSGVTQTPKHLITATGQRVTLRCSPRSGDLSVYWYQQSLDQGLQFLIQYYNGEERAKGNILERFSAQQFPDLHSELNLSSLELGDSALYFCASSVRDSGELFFGEGSRLTVL.

This clone was seen only once. The CDR3 reads CASSVATGQGVQNIQYF. CDR3 bases: TGTGCCAGCAGCGTAGCTACCGGACAGGGTGTTCAAAACATTCAGTACTTC. This chain uses TRBV9 with TRBJ2-4; TRBD1 aligns across 8 bases. This CDR3 has 17 amino acids. Germline values: CDR1 SGDLS, CDR2 YYNGEE. The trim removed 0 bases at V and 5 bases at J, leaving 10 bases unmatched.

In its sample, this clone was seen once. This sequence joins TRBV28 and TRBJ2-7; 9 bases are shared with TRBD1. The V and J ends lost 4 bases and 0 bases, in that order; junction bases with no gene match: 7. The CDR3 contains 16 residues. Germline CDR1 and CDR2: MDHEN and SYDVKM. This chain's CDR3 is CASSYRQGGISYEQYF. For the CDR3, the DNA is TGTGCCAGCAGTTATAGACAGGGGGGGATCTCCTACGAGCAGTACTTC.

This clone appeared a single time. CDR3 region: CASSQDRGTEAFF. The CDR3 bases are TGTGCCAGCAGTCAGGACAGGGGCACTGAAGCTTTCTTT. The chain carries TRBV6-5 and TRBJ1-1, with 9 bases lining up with TRBD1. Trimming at V came to 5 bases and at J to 4 bases, leaving 2 bases not matched to a gene. The CDR3 sequence is 13 residues long. Germline V gene sequence: CDR1 MNHEY, CDR2 SVGAGI.

The V gene is TRBV7-6, the J gene TRBJ2-5, with 7 positions matching TRBD2. The V and J ends lost 6 bases and 5 bases, in that order; junction bases with no gene match: 15. Germline CDR1 reads SGHVS; CDR2 reads FNYEAQ. CDR3 length: 16 residues. The CDR3 DNA sequence: TGTGCCAGCAGTCTATTGACTAGCTCGTTTGAGGAGACCCAGTACTTC. Translated: CASSLLTSSFEETQYF.

The V gene is TRBV7-9, the J gene TRBJ1-2; TRBD1 matches 8 bases. Trimming at V came to 4 bases and at J to 4 bases, leaving 11 bases not matched to a gene. Germline CDR1 and CDR2: SEHNR and FQNEAQ (reference sequence). This CDR3 spans 16 amino acids. The CDR3 region is CASSSGLEQGGYGYTF. In DNA form, the CDR3 reads TGTGCCAGCAGCTCCGGGTTGGAACAGGGGGGCTATGGCTACACCTTC. The full variable domain, rest sourced from reference TRBV7-9 and TRBJ1-2, is DTGVSQNPRHKITKRGQNVTFRCDPISEHNRLYWYRQTLGQGPEFLTYFQNEAQLEKSRLLSDRFSAERPKGSFSTLEIQRTEQGDSAMYLCASSSGLEQGGYGYTFGSGTRLTVV.

The V and J genes are TRBV7-8 and TRBJ2-5; 7 nucleotides match TRBD1. This CDR3 is built from 15 residues. Trimming at V came to 4 bases and at J to 4 bases, leaving 9 bases not matched to a gene. CDR1 is SGHVS, CDR2 FQNEAQ, per germline. CDR3 sequence: CASSSPRTGLETQYF. CDR3 in DNA: TGTGCCAGCAGCTCTCCTCGGACAGGCTTAGAGACCCAGTACTTC.

A single count supports this clone. At one end the junction does not follow the germline gene, possibly because of a read error. This chain connects TRBV5-1 to TRBJ2-1; TRBD2 matches 14 bases. CDR3 length: 17 residues. CDR1 SGHRS and CDR2 YFSETQ come from the germline V gene. Written as DNA, the CDR3 is TGCGCCAGCAGCTTGGGGGGACTAGCGGGAGAGTTCCTAGCCCTAGTCTTC. It translates to CASSLGGLAGEFLALVF.

V and J are TRBV19 and TRBJ2-6; perhaps TRBD2 as D (5 bases). V shed 2 bases and J shed 0 bases, with 17 bases lying between them. CDR1 LNHDA and CDR2 SQIVND come from the germline V gene (reference sequence). The CDR3 contains 19 residues. Here the CDR3 reads CASSILSEFSRSGANVLTF. The CDR3, as DNA: TGTGCCAGTAGTATACTTAGCGAATTTAGCCGCTCTGGGGCCAACGTCCTGACTTTC.

This clone was counted a single time. The J gene is TRBJ2-7, the V gene TRBV29-1; a weak D match, TRBD1 (6 bases). Trimming left V 5 bases short and J 0 bases short, with 8 bases between. The CDR3 has 12 residues. Germline V gene data show CDR1 as SQVTM and CDR2 as ANQGSEA. The CDR3 region has the DNA TGCAGCGTTTCCAGGGGCTCCTACGAGCAGTACTTC. It yields the protein CSVSRGSYEQYF.

This rearrangement joins TRBV6-5 to TRBJ2-4, with D possibly TRBD1 on 6 matching bases. V was trimmed by 6 bases and J by 2 bases, leaving 14 bases between them. Germline assignment: CDR1 MNHEY and CDR2 SVGAGI. There are 15 residues in the CDR3. DNA for the CDR3: TGTGCCAGCAGGGGGGCAAGGGGCCCCAAAAACATTCAGTACTTC. This translates into CASRGARGPKNIQYF.

This clone was found a few times. The rearrangement uses TRBV10-2 and TRBJ1-5, with D perhaps matching TRBD1 (5 bases). The CDR3 length is 14 residues. Germline lookup yields CDR1 WSHSY and CDR2 SAAADI. The germline V and J ends were trimmed by 3 bases and 2 bases, with 8 bases remaining between them. The CDR3: CASSEGRGNQPQHF. As DNA, the CDR3 is TGCGCCAGCAGTGAAGGCAGGGGCAATCAGCCCCAGCATTTT.

The rearrangement links TRBV4-1 to TRBJ2-7, with TRBD2 matching over 12 bases. With 1 base clipped from V and 1 base from J, the junction kept 8 bases outside the gene matches. This CDR3 contains 18 residues. Germline V gene lookup returns CDR1 MGHRA and CDR2 YSYEKL. CDR3 amino acids: CASSQVAWTSGDSYEQYF. The CDR3 DNA reads TGCGCCAGCAGCCAAGTCGCTTGGACTAGCGGGGATTCCTACGAGCAGTACTTC.

This chain uses TRBV5-1 with TRBJ2-5, with 11 bases that match TRBD2. J was trimmed by 7 bases and V by 0 bases; bases with no gene match: 2. The CDR3 sequence is 14 residues long. In germline, CDR1 is SGHRS, CDR2 YFSETQ. CDR3 DNA sequence: TGCGCCAGCAGCTTGGTTACTAGCGGGGGGACCCAGTACTTC. Translation: CASSLVTSGGTQYF.